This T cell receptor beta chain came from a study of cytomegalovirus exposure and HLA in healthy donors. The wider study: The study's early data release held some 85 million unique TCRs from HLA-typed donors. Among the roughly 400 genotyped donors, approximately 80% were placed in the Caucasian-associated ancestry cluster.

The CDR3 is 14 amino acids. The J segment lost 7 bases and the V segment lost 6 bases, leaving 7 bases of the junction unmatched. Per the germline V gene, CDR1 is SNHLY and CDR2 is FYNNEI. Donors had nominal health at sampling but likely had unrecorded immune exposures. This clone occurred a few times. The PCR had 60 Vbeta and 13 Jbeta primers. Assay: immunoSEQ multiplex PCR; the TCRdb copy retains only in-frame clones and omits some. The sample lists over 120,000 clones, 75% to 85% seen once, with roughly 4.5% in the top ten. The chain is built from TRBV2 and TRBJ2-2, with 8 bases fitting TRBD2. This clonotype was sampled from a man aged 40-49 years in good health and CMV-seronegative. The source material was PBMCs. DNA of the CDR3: TGTGCCAGCAGGGAGACTAGCGATCACGGGGAGCTGTTTTTT. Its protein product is CASRETSDHGELFF. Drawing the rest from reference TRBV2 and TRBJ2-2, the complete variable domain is EPEVTQTPSHQVTQMGQEVILRCVPISNHLYFYWYRQILGQKVEFLVSFYNNEISEKSEIFDDQFSVERPDGSNFTLKIRSTKLEDSAMYFCASRETSDHGELFFGEGSRLTVL.